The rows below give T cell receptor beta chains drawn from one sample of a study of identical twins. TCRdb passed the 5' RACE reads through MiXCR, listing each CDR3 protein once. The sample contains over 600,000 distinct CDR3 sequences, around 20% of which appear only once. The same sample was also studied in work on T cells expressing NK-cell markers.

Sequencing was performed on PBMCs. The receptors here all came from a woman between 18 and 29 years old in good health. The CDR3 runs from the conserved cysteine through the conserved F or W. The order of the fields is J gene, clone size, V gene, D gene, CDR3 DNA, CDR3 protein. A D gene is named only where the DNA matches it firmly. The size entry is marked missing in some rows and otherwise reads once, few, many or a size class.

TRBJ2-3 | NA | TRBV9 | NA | TGTGCCAGCAGCGTAGAAGGCTTGGGGGATACGCAGTATTTT | CASSVEGLGDTQYF
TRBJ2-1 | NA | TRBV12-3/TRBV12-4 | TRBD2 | TGTGCCTTCAGTTTAACCGTAGCGGGCGGATTCTATAACAATGAGCAGTTCTTC | CAFSLTVAGGFYNNEQFF
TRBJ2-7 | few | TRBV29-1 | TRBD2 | TGCAGCGTTCTCCCCCGGGGACTAGCGGGAGGCCAGAACCCCTACGAGCAGTACTTC | CSVLPRGLAGGQNPYEQYF
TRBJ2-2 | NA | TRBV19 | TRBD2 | TGTGCCAGTAACCAAGGACTAGCGGGAGCCACCGGGGAGCTGTTTTTT | CASNQGLAGATGELFF
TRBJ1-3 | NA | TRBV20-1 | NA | TGCAGTGCTAGAGCCAGGTACTCTGGAAACACCATATATTTT | CSARARYSGNTIYF
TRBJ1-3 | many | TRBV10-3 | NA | TGTGCCATCAGTGAGTCCGTGGTCTCTGGAAACACCATATATTTT | CAISESVVSGNTIYF
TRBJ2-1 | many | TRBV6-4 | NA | TGTGCCAGCAGTGAGTCTAGCGACTACAATGAGCAGTTCTTC | CASSESSDYNEQFF
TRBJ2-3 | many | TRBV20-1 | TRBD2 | TGCAGTCCTTTGGGGATAGCGGGAGATACGCAGTATTTT | CSPLGIAGDTQYF
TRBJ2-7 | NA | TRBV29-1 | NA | TGCAGCGTTGGGGACGCCGACTCCTACGAGCAGTACTTC | CSVGDADSYEQYF
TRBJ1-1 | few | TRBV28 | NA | TGTGCCAGCAGACCAGGAGGCACTGAAGCTTTCTTT | CASRPGGTEAFF
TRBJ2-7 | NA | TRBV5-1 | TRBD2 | TGCGCCAGCAGCTTGAGCGGGAGGAACTCCTACGAGCAGTACTTC | CASSLSGRNSYEQYF
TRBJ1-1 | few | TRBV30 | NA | TGTGCCTGGAGTGACAGTACAGGTTTGAACACTGAAGCTTTCTTT | CAWSDSTGLNTEAFF
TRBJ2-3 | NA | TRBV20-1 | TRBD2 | TGCAGTGCTAGGGGACTAGCGGGGGGGCCGGGAACAGATACGCAGTATTTT | CSARGLAGGPGTDTQYF
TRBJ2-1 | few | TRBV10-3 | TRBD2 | TGTGCCATCAGTGTTTTACTAGCGGGAGGAAGACTGTCGAATGAGCAGTTCTTC | CAISVLLAGGRLSNEQFF
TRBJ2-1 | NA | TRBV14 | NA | TGTGCCAGCAGCCAAGCGGGAGGAGGGGGCGTCCACCACTTC | CASSQAGGGGVHHF
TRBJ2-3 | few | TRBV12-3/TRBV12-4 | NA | TGTGCCAGCAGTTTAGGTATCGGCGGAACCACAGATACGCAGTATTTT | CASSLGIGGTTDTQYF
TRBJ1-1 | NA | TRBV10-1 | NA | TGCGCCAGCAGTGATATACCAGGGGCAACTGAAGCTTTCTTT | CASSDIPGATEAFF
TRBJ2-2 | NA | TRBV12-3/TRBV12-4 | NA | TGTGCCAGCAGTTTAGAGAGAGACTATAACGTCCGATTGGGCACCGGGGAGCTGTTTTTT | CASSLERDYNVRLGTGELFF